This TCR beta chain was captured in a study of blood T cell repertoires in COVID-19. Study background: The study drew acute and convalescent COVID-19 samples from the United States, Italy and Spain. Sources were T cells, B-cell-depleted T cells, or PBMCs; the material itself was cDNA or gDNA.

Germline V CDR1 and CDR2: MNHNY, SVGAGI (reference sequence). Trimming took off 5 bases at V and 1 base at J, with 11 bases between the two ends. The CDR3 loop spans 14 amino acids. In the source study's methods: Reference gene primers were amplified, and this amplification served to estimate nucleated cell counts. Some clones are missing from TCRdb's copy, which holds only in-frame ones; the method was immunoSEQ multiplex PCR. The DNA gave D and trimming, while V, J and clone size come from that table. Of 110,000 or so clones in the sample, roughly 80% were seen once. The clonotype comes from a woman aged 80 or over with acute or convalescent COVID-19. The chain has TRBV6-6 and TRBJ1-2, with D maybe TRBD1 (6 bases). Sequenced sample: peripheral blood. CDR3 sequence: CASSPGTFNYGYTF. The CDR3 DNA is TGTGCCAGCAGTCCTGGGACATTTAACTATGGCTACACCTTC.